The 17 T cell receptor beta chains reported below all come from one sample, sequenced in a study of vaccination and CD4 T cells after COVID-19. Treatment indicated: 10-day PBMC culture with coronavirus spike peptide pools or control peptides (ViraFEST assay). An Oncomine TCR Beta short-read assay was used to sequence the DNA from cultured CD4+ T cells. One entry per CDR3 protein results from TCRdb running MiXCR on the PCR reads. Here the sample spans fewer than 20,000 distinct CDR3 sequences, around 66% being singletons. These receptors are not linked to any known antigen. Sequenced: CD4+ T cells from blood, cultured in vitro. The source is a human donor who had recovered from COVID-19.

The CDR3 sequence is CASSSLGAGDTQYF. DNA for the CDR3: TGTGCCAGTAGTTCTCTGGGGGCAGGAGATACGCAGTATTTT. The chain employs TRBV19 and TRBJ2-3, with D tentatively TRBD1 (6 bases). The CDR3 has 14 residues. Trimming removed 5 bases at V and 5 bases at J, with 14 bases between. CDR1 and CDR2 (germline): LNHDA, SQIVND (reference sequence). The full variable domain, completed using reference TRBV19 and TRBJ2-3, is DGGITQSPKYLFRKEGQNVTLSCEQNLNHDAMYWYRQDPGQGLRLIYYSQIVNDFQKGDIAEGYSVSREKKESFPLTVTSAQKNPTAFYLCASSSLGAGDTQYFGPGTRLTVL.

The chain uses TRBV6-4 and TRBJ1-1, with D possibly TRBD1 on 6 matching bases. V was pared by 6 bases and J by 5 bases, with 19 bases between. This CDR3 has 15 amino acids. Germline loops: CDR1 MRHNA, CDR2 SNTAGT. CDR3 sequence: CASRRTGGGWTEAFF. The CDR3 DNA reads as TGTGCCAGCAGGCGGACCGGGGGGGGCTGGACTGAAGCTTTCTTT.

The rearrangement uses TRBV20-1 and TRBJ1-4; 9 positions agree with TRBD1. The CDR3 length is 12 residues. J gave up 7 bases and V 3 bases, and 0 bases lay outside the gene matches. Germline V gives CDR1 DFQATT, CDR2 SNEGSKA (reference sequence). The CDR3 spells CSARDRGEKLFF. As DNA, the CDR3 is TGCAGTGCTAGGGACAGGGGTGAAAAACTGTTTTTT.

The chain couples TRBV6-5 to TRBJ2-2; D is possibly TRBD2 (5 bases). CDR1 MNHEY and CDR2 SVGAGI come from the germline V gene. The CDR3 has 15 amino acids. V lost 4 bases and J 6 bases, leaving 15 bases between the germline ends. In DNA, the CDR3 is TGTGCCAGCAGTTGGGGTGATAGCGCCGCCGGGGAGCTGTTTTTT. Its translation is CASSWGDSAAGELFF.

The chain combines TRBV7-2 with TRBJ2-3; 7 bases agree with TRBD2. V shed 7 bases, J shed 6 bases, and the junction held 13 bases outside the gene matches. Germline V CDR1 and CDR2: SGHTA, FQGNSA. There are 15 residues in the CDR3. For the CDR3, the DNA is TGTGCCAGCACCATAGTCGGACTAGTTTCGGATACGCAGTATTTT. It encodes CASTIVGLVSDTQYF.

This rearrangement joins TRBV2 to TRBJ2-2; D remains unclear. Per the germline V gene, CDR1 is SNHLY and CDR2 is FYNNEI. V lost 6 bases and J 5 bases, leaving 16 bases between the germline ends. The CDR3 runs 15 residues. CDR3 sequence (DNA): TGTGCCAGCAGCCGCGGTGCGGTCGGGACCGGGGAGCTGTTTTTT. It is translated as CASSRGAVGTGELFF.

This sequence joins TRBV20-1 and TRBJ1-2; the match to TRBD1 covers 9 bases. The CDR3 has 15 amino acids. V dropped 3 bases and J dropped 2; count of bases not matched to a gene: 7. The V gene's germline CDR1 is DFQATT and CDR2 SNEGSKA (reference sequence). The CDR3 region is CSASTSGTGNYGYTF. As DNA, the CDR3 is TGCAGTGCTAGCACATCCGGGACAGGGAACTATGGCTACACCTTC.

The chain is built from TRBV29-1 and TRBJ1-2, with D hard to call. The CDR3 is 14 amino acids. Trimming took off 0 bases at V and 9 bases at J, with 17 bases between the two ends. Germline V lookup: CDR1 SQVTM, CDR2 ANQGSEA. CDR3 region: CSVEEVAVQRRYTF. The CDR3 DNA is TGCAGCGTTGAAGAAGTGGCTGTCCAGCGGCGCTACACCTTC.

The rearrangement links TRBV12-3 or TRBV12-4 to TRBJ2-3, with D perhaps matching TRBD1 or TRBD2 (5 bases each). Trimming removed 1 base at V and 2 bases at J, with 7 bases between. The CDR3 is made up of 14 amino acids. This CDR3 is CASSLGDHTDTQYF. The CDR3, as DNA: TGTGCCAGCAGTTTAGGGGACCACACAGATACGCAGTATTTT.

This chain uses TRBV7-2 with TRBJ2-5, with D perhaps matching TRBD1 (5 bases). Trimming removed 2 bases at V and 4 bases at J, with 5 bases between. The germline gives CDR1 SGHTA, CDR2 FQGNSA. There are 12 residues in the CDR3. In nucleotides, the CDR3 is TGTGCCAGCAGCTTAAGGGGAGAGACCCAGTACTTC. It yields the protein CASSLRGETQYF.

This rearrangement joins TRBV27 to TRBJ2-7, with D perhaps being TRBD1 or TRBD2 (8 bases each). Germline CDR1 and CDR2: MNHEY and SMNVEV (reference sequence). Trimming removed 6 bases at V and 8 bases at J, with 26 bases between. The length of the CDR3 is 16 residues. CDR3 DNA sequence: TGTGCCAGCAGCCCGGGCGGGGGGACAGGCCGGTCTAAGCAGTACTTC. As protein: CASSPGGGTGRSKQYF.

This clonotype was recorded only once. The CDR3 DNA reads TGTGCCAGCAGCCCAGACATCTCCTACGAGCAGTACTTC. Translation: CASSPDISYEQYF. The rearrangement joins TRBV25-1 to TRBJ2-7; D remains ambiguous. The CDR3 sequence is 13 residues long. The V and J ends lost 6 bases and 0 bases respectively, with 9 bases between them. Germline loops: CDR1 MGHDK, CDR2 SYGVNS.

This chain uses TRBV11-3 with TRBJ2-4; 9 bases map to TRBD1. The CDR3 length is 15 residues. The germline V gene encodes CDR1 SGHNT and CDR2 YENEEA. The V segment lost 4 bases and the J segment 2 bases; nucleotides outside the gene matches: 3. In DNA, the CDR3 is TGTGCCAGCAGCTCCGGACAGGGGTCCAAAAACATTCAGTACTTC. It codes for CASSSGQGSKNIQYF.

The table lists this clonotype with a few counts. The genes are TRBV7-9 and TRBJ2-7, with no clear D. The CDR3 loop spans 14 amino acids. Looked up from germline, CDR1 is SEHNR and CDR2 is FQNEAQ (reference sequence). V lost 2 bases, J lost 3 bases, and 11 bases lay in between. The CDR3 reads CASSLRRLGYEQYF. The CDR3 nucleotides read TGTGCCAGCAGCTTAAGGCGTTTGGGCTACGAGCAGTACTTC. The full variable domain, its missing parts supplied by reference TRBV7-9 and TRBJ2-7, is DTGVSQNPRHKITKRGQNVTFRCDPISEHNRLYWYRQTLGQGPEFLTYFQNEAQLEKSRLLSDRFSAERPKGSFSTLEIQRTEQGDSAMYLCASSLRRLGYEQYFGPGTRLTVT.

The V and J genes are TRBV6-2 or TRBV6-3 and TRBJ2-5; D possibly corresponds to TRBD2 (7 bases). In germline, CDR1 is MNHEY, CDR2 SVGEGT. The V end lost 11 bases, the J end lost 5 bases, and 18 bases lay between the germline ends. The CDR3 has 13 residues. CDR3 DNA sequence: TGTGCCGGTTGTGGAGGGGGGGAGGAGACCCAGTACTTC. Residues: CAGCGGGEETQYF.

This clonotype appeared a single time. J is TRBJ2-1 and V is TRBV29-1; the match to TRBD2 covers 8 bases. The J segment lost 8 bases and the V segment lost 3 bases, leaving 9 bases of the junction unmatched. The CDR3 spans 14 residues. Looked up from germline, CDR1 is SQVTM and CDR2 is ANQGSEA. This chain's CDR3 is CSVDGLAGSYEQFF. CDR3 bases: TGCAGCGTTGACGGGCTAGCGGGCTCCTATGAGCAGTTCTTC.

The V and J genes are TRBV27 and TRBJ1-1, with D unresolved. V gave up 3 bases and J gave up 0 bases, with 8 bases separating them. The CDR3 sequence is 14 residues long. Germline V gene sequence: CDR1 MNHEY, CDR2 SMNVEV (reference sequence). CDR3 in amino acids: CASSLSKVNTEAFF. The CDR3 DNA is TGTGCCAGCAGTTTGTCTAAGGTGAACACTGAAGCTTTCTTT.